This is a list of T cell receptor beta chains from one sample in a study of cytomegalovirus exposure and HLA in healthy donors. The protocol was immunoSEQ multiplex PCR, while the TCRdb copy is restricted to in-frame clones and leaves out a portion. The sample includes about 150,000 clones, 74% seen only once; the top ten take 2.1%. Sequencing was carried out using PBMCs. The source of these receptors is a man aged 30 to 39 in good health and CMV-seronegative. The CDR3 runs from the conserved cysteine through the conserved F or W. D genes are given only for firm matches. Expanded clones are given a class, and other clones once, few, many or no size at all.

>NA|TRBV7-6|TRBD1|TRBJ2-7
CASGDRFHEQYF
TGTGCCAGCGGGGACAGGTTCCACGAGCAGTACTTC
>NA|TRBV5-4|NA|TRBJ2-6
CASSLPGGIGANVLTF
TGTGCCAGCAGCTTGCCGGGGGGCATTGGGGCCAACGTCCTGACTTTC
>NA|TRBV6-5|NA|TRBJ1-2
CASSWKGTVNYGYTF
TGTGCCAGCAGTTGGAAAGGAACAGTTAACTATGGCTACACCTTC
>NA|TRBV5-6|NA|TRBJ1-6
CASSLGLREAPSYNSPLHF
TGTGCCAGCAGCTTGGGACTCAGGGAGGCTCCCTCCTATAATTCACCCCTCCACTTT
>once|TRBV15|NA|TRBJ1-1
CATRGGVNTEAFF
TGTGCCACCCGAGGGGGAGTGAACACTGAAGCTTTCTTT
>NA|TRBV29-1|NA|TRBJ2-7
CSVSGNYYEQYF
TGCAGCGTTTCGGGAAATTACTACGAGCAGTACTTC
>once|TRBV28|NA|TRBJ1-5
CASSLIAWGRGNQPQHF
TGTGCCAGCAGTTTAATAGCTTGGGGGAGGGGCAATCAGCCCCAGCATTTT
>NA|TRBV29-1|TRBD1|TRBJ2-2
CSVDRGLGTGELFF
TGCAGCGTCGACAGGGGGCTTGGCACCGGGGAGCTGTTTTTT
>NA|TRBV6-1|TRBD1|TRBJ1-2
CASSDKRRGQAYGYTF
TGTGCCAGCAGTGATAAGAGGCGGGGACAGGCCTATGGCTACACCTTC
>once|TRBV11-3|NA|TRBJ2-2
CASARGESNGELFF
TGTGCCAGCGCCAGGGGGGAGTCGAACGGGGAGCTGTTTTTT
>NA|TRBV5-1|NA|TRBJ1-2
CASSLWVGLNYGYTF
TGCGCCAGCAGCTTATGGGTTGGACTAAACTATGGCTACACCTTC
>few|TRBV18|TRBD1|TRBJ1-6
CASSTQGAESPLHF
TGTGCCAGCTCAACTCAGGGGGCCGAATCACCCCTCCACTTT
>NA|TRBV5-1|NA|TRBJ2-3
CASSFIDGTDTQYF
TGCGCCAGCAGCTTCATAGATGGCACAGATACGCAGTATTTT
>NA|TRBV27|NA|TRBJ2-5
CASSPGTQGPQETQYF
TGTGCCAGCAGTCCTGGGACACAGGGTCCCCAAGAGACCCAGTACTTC
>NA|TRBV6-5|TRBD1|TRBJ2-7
CASSYGQGGNEQYF
TGTGCCAGCAGTTACGGACAGGGAGGCAACGAGCAGTACTTC
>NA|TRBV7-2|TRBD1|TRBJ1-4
CASSLGQGRNEKLFF
TGTGCCAGCAGCTTGGGACAGGGGCGAAATGAAAAACTGTTTTTT
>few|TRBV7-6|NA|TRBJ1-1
CASSLLAGGRSTEAFF
TGTGCCAGCAGCTTGTTAGCGGGGGGCCGGAGCACTGAAGCTTTCTTT
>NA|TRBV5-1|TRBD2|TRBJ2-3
CANSLAGSGGVLSDTQYF
TGCGCCAACAGCTTGGCAGGTAGCGGGGGGGTTTTGTCCGATACGCAGTATTTT
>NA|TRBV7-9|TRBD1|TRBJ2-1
CALVRAGQGDLGEQFF
TGTGCCCTCGTCAGAGCGGGACAGGGGGATTTAGGTGAGCAGTTCTTC
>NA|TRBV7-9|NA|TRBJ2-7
CASSSTGEGTYEQYF
TGTGCCAGCAGCTCGACAGGGGAGGGAACCTACGAGCAGTACTTC
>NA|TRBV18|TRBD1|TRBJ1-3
CASSPNRDRVGNTIYF
TGTGCCAGCTCACCGAACCGGGACAGGGTTGGAAACACCATATATTTT
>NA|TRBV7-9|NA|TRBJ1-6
CASSLSGDSPLHF
TGTGCCAGCAGTCTTAGCGGAGATTCACCCCTCCACTTT
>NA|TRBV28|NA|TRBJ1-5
CASSFAGEGQPQHF
TGTGCCAGCAGTTTTGCGGGGGAAGGTCAGCCCCAGCATTTT
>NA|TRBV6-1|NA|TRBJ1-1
CASSEGPTGIMNTEAFF
TGTGCCAGCAGTGAAGGCCCAACAGGGATTATGAACACTGAAGCTTTCTTT
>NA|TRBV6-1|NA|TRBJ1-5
CASSEILMGQGSQPQNF
TGTGCCAGCAGTGAAATCTTAATGGGGCAGGGGAGTCAGCCCCAGAATTTT
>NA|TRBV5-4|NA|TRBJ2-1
CASSLVGGGNEQFF
TGTGCCAGCAGCTTGGTAGGGGGAGGGAATGAGCAGTTCTTC